The clone carrying this TCR beta chain appeared many times. For TCRbeta, the library was prepared with unique molecular identifiers. MiXCR was run by TCRdb on the PCR reads, yielding one entry per CDR3 protein. This sample has 200,000 to 300,000 distinct CDR3 sequences, with roughly a quarter found just once. This CDR3 is built from 16 residues. The V and J ends lost 3 bases and 0 bases respectively, with 12 bases between them. The germline V gene has CDR1 SNHLY and CDR2 FYNNEI. This sample is drawn from a study of T-cell reconstitution after alpha-beta-depleted transplantation in children. The TCR originated in a female patient aged 2-15 years who had a stem cell transplant for congenital amegakaryocytic thrombocytopenia, so the T cells may come from the graft donor. The chain is built from TRBV2 and TRBJ2-4, with no clear D. This material consisted of PBMCs, mostly from graft donor cells, taken 360 days after TCRalphabeta/CD19-depleted stem cell transplant. CDR3 protein: CASSDKGLEAKNIQYF. The CDR3 bases are TGTGCCAGCAGTGATAAGGGATTGGAAGCCAAAAACATTCAGTACTTC.